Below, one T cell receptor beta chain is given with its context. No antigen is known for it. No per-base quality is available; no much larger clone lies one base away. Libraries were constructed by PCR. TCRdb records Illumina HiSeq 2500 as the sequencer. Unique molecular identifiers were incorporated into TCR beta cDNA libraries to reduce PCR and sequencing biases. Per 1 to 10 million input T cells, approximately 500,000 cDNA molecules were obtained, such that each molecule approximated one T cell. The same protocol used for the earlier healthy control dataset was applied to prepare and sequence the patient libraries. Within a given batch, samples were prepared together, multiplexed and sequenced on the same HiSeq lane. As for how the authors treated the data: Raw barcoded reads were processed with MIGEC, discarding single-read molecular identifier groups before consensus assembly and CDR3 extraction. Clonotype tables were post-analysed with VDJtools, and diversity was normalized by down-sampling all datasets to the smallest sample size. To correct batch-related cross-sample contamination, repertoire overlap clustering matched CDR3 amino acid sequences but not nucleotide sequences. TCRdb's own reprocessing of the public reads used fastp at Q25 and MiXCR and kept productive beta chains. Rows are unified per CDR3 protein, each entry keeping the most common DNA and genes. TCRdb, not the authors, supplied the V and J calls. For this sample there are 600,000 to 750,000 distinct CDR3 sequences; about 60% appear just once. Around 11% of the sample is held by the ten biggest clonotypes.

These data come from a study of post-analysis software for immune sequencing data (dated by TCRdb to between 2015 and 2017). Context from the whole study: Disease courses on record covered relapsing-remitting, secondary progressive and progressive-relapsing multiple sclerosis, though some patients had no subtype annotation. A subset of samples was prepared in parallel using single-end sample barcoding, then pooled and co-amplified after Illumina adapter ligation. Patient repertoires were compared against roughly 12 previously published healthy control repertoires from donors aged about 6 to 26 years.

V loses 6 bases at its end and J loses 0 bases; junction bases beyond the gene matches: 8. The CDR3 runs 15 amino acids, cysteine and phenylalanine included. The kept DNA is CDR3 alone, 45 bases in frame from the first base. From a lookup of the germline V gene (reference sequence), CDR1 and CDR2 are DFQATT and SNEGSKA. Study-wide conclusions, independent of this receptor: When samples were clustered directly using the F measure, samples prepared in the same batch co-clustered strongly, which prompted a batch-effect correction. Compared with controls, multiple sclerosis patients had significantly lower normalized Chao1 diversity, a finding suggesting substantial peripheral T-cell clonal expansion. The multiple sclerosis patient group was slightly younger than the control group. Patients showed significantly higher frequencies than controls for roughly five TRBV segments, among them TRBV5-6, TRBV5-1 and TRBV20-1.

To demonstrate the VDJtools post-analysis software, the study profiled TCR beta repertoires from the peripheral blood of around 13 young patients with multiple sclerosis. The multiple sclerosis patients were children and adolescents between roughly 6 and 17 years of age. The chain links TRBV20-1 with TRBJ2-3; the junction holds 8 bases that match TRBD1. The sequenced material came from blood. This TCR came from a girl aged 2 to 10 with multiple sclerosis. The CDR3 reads CSAGTDRDSTDTQYF. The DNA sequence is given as TGCAGTGCAGGAACGGACAGGGATAGCACAGATACGCAGTATTTT.